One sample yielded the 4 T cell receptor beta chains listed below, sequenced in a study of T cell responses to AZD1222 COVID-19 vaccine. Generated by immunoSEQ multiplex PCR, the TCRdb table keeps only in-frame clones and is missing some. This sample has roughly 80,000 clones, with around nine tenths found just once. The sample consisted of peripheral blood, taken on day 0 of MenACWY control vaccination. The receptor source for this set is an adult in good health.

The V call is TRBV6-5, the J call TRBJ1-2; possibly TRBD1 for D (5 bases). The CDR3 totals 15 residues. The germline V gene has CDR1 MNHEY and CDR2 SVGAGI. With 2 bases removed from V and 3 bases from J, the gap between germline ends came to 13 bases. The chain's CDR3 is CASSYRTDSYYGYTF. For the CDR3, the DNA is TGTGCCAGCAGTTACCGGACCGACAGCTACTATGGCTACACCTTC.

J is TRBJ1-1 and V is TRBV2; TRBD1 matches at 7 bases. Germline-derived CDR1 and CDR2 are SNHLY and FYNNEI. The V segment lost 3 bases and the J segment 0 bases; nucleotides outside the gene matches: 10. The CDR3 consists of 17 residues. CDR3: CASSDWTGTLMNTEAFF. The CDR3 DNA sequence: TGTGCCAGCAGTGATTGGACAGGAACCTTAATGAACACTGAAGCTTTCTTT.

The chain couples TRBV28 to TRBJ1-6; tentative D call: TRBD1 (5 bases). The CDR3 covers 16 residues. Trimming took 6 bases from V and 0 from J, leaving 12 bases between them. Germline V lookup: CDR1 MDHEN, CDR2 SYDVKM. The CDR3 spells CASRGGFNSYNSPLHF. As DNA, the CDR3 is TGTGCCAGCAGGGGGGGGTTCAACTCCTATAATTCACCCCTCCACTTT.

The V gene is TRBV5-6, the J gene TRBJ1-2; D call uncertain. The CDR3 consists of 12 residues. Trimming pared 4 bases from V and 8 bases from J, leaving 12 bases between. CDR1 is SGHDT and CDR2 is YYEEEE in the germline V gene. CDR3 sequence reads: CASSREWRGYTF. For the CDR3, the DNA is TGTGCCAGCAGCCGGGAGTGGCGGGGCTACACCTTC.